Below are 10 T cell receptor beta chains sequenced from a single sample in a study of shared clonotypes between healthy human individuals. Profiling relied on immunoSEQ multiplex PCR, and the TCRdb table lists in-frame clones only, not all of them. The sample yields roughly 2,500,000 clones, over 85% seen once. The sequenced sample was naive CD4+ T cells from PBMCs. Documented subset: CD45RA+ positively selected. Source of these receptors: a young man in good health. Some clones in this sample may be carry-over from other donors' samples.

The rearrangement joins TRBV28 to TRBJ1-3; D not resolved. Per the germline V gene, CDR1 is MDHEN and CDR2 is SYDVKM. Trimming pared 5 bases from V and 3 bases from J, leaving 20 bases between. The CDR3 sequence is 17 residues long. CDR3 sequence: CASSLGGSMNLGNTIYF. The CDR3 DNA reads TGTGCCAGCAGTCTCGGTGGCAGTATGAACCTTGGAAACACCATATATTTT.

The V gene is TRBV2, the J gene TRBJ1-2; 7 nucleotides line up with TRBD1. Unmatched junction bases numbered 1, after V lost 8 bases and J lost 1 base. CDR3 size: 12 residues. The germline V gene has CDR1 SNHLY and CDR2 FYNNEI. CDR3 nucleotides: TGTGCCAGCGACAGGGATAACTATGGCTACACCTTC. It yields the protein CASDRDNYGYTF.

The CDR3 DNA is TGTGCCATCAGTGAGTCTGGAGGGGGCGAATCAGGAAACACCATATATTTT. It specifies CAISESGGGESGNTIYF. V and J are TRBV10-3 and TRBJ1-3; 7 bases agree with TRBD1. Looked up from germline, CDR1 is ENHRY and CDR2 is SYGVKD. J was trimmed by 4 bases and V by 0 bases; bases with no gene match: 9. The CDR3 totals 17 residues.

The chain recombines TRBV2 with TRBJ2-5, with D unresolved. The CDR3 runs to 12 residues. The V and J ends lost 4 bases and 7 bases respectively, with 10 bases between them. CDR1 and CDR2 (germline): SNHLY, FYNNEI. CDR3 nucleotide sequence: TGTGCCAGCAGTGGGCCTGATGGGACCCAGTACTTC. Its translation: CASSGPDGTQYF.

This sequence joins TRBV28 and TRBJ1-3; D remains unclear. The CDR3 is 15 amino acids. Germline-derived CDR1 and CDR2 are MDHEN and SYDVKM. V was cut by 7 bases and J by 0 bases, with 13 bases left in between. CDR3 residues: CASTDLTSSGNTIYF. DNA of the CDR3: TGTGCCAGCACCGACCTTACGAGCTCTGGAAACACCATATATTTT.

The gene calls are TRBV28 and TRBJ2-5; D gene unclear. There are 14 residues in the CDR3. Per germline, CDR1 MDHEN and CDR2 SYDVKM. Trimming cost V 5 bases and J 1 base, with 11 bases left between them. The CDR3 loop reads CASSRARSQETQYF. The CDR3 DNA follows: TGTGCCAGCAGTAGAGCGCGTTCCCAAGAGACCCAGTACTTC.

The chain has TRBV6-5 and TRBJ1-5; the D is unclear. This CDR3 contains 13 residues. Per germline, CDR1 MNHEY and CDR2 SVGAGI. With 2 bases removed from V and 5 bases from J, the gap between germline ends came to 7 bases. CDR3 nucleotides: TGTGCCAGCAGTTACAATTTGGATCAGCCCCAGCATTTT. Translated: CASSYNLDQPQHF.

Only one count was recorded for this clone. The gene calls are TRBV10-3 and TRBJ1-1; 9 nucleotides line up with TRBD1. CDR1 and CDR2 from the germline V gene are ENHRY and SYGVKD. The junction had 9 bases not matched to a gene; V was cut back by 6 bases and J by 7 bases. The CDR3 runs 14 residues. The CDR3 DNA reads TGTGCCATCAGCTTCCTACAGGGGGCCGGTGAAGCTTTCTTT. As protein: CAISFLQGAGEAFF.

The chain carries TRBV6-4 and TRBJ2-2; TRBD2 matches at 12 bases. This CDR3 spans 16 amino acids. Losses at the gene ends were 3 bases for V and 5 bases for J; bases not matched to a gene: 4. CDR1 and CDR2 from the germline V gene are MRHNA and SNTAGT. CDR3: CASSETSGRRTGELFF. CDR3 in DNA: TGTGCCAGCAGTGAGACTAGCGGGAGACGGACCGGGGAGCTGTTTTTT.

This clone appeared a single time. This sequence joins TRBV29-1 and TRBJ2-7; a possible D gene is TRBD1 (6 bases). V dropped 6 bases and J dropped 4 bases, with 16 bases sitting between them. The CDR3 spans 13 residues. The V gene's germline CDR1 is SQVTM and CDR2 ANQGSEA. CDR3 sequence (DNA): TGCAGCGTACAGGGCCCCCTCGGGTACGAGCAGTACTTC. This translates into CSVQGPLGYEQYF.